These 20 T cell receptor beta chains came from one sample sequenced in a study of shared clonotypes between healthy human individuals. Sequencing was performed with immunoSEQ multiplex PCR; in TCRdb, only in-frame clones are kept and a portion is missing. The data show around 690,000 clones, with 90% seen just once and 30% to 35% held by the top ten. Source material: memory CD8+ T cells from PBMCs. Regarding subset: CD45RO+ cells pooled with CCR7-negative TemRA cells. These receptors were collected from a man between 18 and 29 years old in good health. Some clones in this sample may be carry-over from other donors' samples.

This clone was seen only once. The gene calls are TRBV7-8 and TRBJ2-5; possible D gene TRBD1, 5 bases. The CDR3 is 15 amino acids. Trimming cost V 0 bases and J 4 bases, with 12 bases left between them. Germline-derived CDR1 and CDR2 are SGHVS and FQNEAQ. The CDR3: CASSLAYGARETQYF. The CDR3 bases are TGTGCCAGCAGCTTAGCATATGGGGCGCGAGAGACCCAGTACTTC.

The chain employs TRBV11-3 and TRBJ2-1; 7 nucleotides line up with TRBD2. Germline CDR1 SGHNT, CDR2 YENEEA. V gave up 6 bases and J gave up 10 bases; unmatched junction bases: 9. The CDR3 length is 13 residues. Written as DNA, the CDR3 is TGTGCCAGCAGTCCGCGGGGGTCCAAGGAGCAGTTCTTC. Translating it yields CASSPRGSKEQFF.

In this sample, this clone turned up a few times. The rearrangement uses TRBV2 and TRBJ1-5; tentative D call: TRBD1 (5 bases). Germline loops: CDR1 SNHLY, CDR2 FYNNEI. V lost 0 bases, J lost 2 bases, and 17 bases lay in between. This CDR3 is 18 amino acids long. CDR3 nucleotide sequence: TGTGCCAGCAGTGAAGCAGGGGCAGGAGCAGGAGGCAATCAGCCCCAGCATTTT. Translated: CASSEAGAGAGGNQPQHF.

This clone was seen once. The rearrangement links TRBV29-1 to TRBJ2-1, with 8 bases identical to TRBD1. V shed 7 bases and J 3 bases; nucleotides not matched to a gene: 8. Germline-derived CDR1 and CDR2 are SQVTM and ANQGSEA. The CDR3 sequence is 14 residues long. The CDR3 nucleotides read TGCAGCGCCGAGACAGGGGCACACTACAATGAGCAGTTCTTC. This encodes CSAETGAHYNEQFF.

The chain joins TRBV7-7 to TRBJ1-1; no reliable D call. The CDR3 length is 14 residues. V lost 1 base and J lost 3, with 9 bases in between. Germline CDR1 is SSHAT and CDR2 is FNYEAQ (reference sequence). CDR3 sequence (DNA): TGTGCCAGCAGCTTAGTTAATACGCACACTGAAGCTTTCTTT. Translated, it gives CASSLVNTHTEAFF.

V and J are TRBV9 and TRBJ2-7; 10 nucleotides line up with TRBD1. The CDR3 extends over 15 amino acids. Unmatched junction bases numbered 7, after V lost 3 bases and J lost 4 bases. Looked up from germline, CDR1 is SGDLS and CDR2 is YYNGEE. The CDR3 sequence: CASSGEGQGFYEQYF. DNA for the CDR3: TGTGCCAGCAGCGGGGAGGGACAGGGGTTTTACGAGCAGTACTTC.

The chain couples TRBV6-5 to TRBJ1-4, with D perhaps matching TRBD1 (6 bases). V shed 2 bases and J shed 5 bases, with 9 bases lying between them. There are 14 residues in the CDR3. Germline CDR1 and CDR2: MNHEY and SVGAGI. CDR3 DNA sequence: TGTGCCAGCAGTTACAACCAGGGGAATGAAAAACTGTTTTTT. This gives the protein CASSYNQGNEKLFF.

This chain's CDR3 is CASSSLNEQFF. The CDR3 bases are TGTGCCAGCAGCTCCCTCAATGAGCAGTTCTTC. The chain recombines TRBV7-2 with TRBJ2-1, with D unresolved. Germline V gene data show CDR1 as SGHTA and CDR2 as FQGNSA. The CDR3 is 11 amino acids. V lost 4 bases and J lost 6, with 4 bases in between.

The rearrangement uses TRBV7-9 and TRBJ2-1; TRBD1 matches 7 bases. The junction had 10 bases not matched to a gene; V was cut back by 8 bases and J by 3 bases. There are 15 residues in the CDR3. Germline loops: CDR1 SEHNR, CDR2 FQNEAQ (reference sequence). The CDR3 bases are TGTGCCAGCGAAGTTTGGCAGGGGGACTACAATGAGCAGTTCTTC. This gives the protein CASEVWQGDYNEQFF.

CDR3 sequence reads: CASSFSAGEVTDTQYF. CDR3 sequence (DNA): TGTGCCAGCAGTTTTTCGGCGGGAGAAGTGACAGATACGCAGTATTTT. This chain connects TRBV27 to TRBJ2-3; TRBD2 aligns across 7 bases. J was trimmed by 3 bases and V by 3 bases; bases with no gene match: 9. In germline, CDR1 is MNHEY, CDR2 SMNVEV (reference sequence). This CDR3 region has 16 residues.

The chain uses TRBV7-9 and TRBJ2-1; a weak D match, TRBD2 (5 bases). The CDR3 runs to 16 residues. V lost 5 bases and J lost 1, with 15 bases in between. Germline CDR1 is SEHNR and CDR2 is FQNEAQ (reference sequence). CDR3: CASSPGGGGSYNEQFF. Written as DNA, the CDR3 is TGTGCCAGCAGCCCAGGTGGTGGCGGGTCCTACAATGAGCAGTTCTTC.

The chain employs TRBV6-5 and TRBJ2-7; 10 bases match TRBD2. The length of the CDR3 is 16 residues. The junction had 6 bases not matched to a gene; V was cut back by 2 bases and J by 2 bases. Germline lookup yields CDR1 MNHEY and CDR2 SVGAGI. The CDR3 loop is CASSYEWTSGAYEQYF. The CDR3 DNA reads as TGTGCCAGCAGTTACGAGTGGACTAGCGGAGCCTACGAGCAGTACTTC.

The chain couples TRBV6-5 to TRBJ2-1; D is tentatively TRBD1 or TRBD2 (5 bases each). Germline V gene sequence: CDR1 MNHEY, CDR2 SVGAGI. This CDR3 has 15 amino acids. Trimming took off 6 bases at V and 5 bases at J, with 17 bases between the two ends. The CDR3 coding sequence is TGTGCCAGCAGGCCCGGGACCGGGATAGACAATGAGCAGTTCTTC. It yields the protein CASRPGTGIDNEQFF.

This clone was counted between two and nine times. The V gene is TRBV2, the J gene TRBJ1-2, with 8 bases that match TRBD1. Germline V gives CDR1 SNHLY, CDR2 FYNNEI. V lost 10 bases to trimming and J lost 2 bases; unmatched junction nucleotides: 9. This CDR3 has 14 amino acids. The CDR3 DNA reads as TGTGCCACAATTACCGGGACAGGCAACTATGGCTACACCTTC. This gives the protein CATITGTGNYGYTF.

The genes are TRBV7-8 and TRBJ2-5; D uncertain. CDR1 is SGHVS, CDR2 FQNEAQ, per germline. The V and J ends lost 2 bases and 2 bases respectively, with 9 bases between them. The CDR3 consists of 14 residues. The CDR3 DNA is TGTGCCAGCAGCTTATTGGGTACTCAAGAGACCCAGTACTTC. It is translated as CASSLLGTQETQYF.

The CDR3 loop reads CASSPDAHGSGYNEQFF. The CDR3 DNA is TGTGCCAGCAGCCCGGACGCGCATGGCAGCGGATACAATGAGCAGTTCTTC. This sequence joins TRBV7-3 and TRBJ2-1; tentative D call: TRBD2 (5 bases). This CDR3 region has 17 residues. Trimming left V 5 bases short and J 4 bases short, with 21 bases between. CDR1 is SGHTA, CDR2 FQGTGA, per germline.

This clone was picked up a small number of times. V usage is TRBV28 and J usage is TRBJ1-5; D is uncertain. Trimming shortened V by 5 bases and J by 0 bases, and 2 bases separated the two germline ends. Germline CDR1 and CDR2: MDHEN and SYDVKM. CDR3 length equals 12 residues. The CDR3 reads CASSNSNQPQHF. In DNA, the CDR3 is TGTGCCAGCAGTAATAGCAATCAGCCCCAGCATTTT.

V is TRBV19 and J is TRBJ1-3; D remains unclear. Per the germline V gene, CDR1 is LNHDA and CDR2 is SQIVND (reference sequence). There are 16 residues in the CDR3. Trimming took 4 bases from V and 2 from J, leaving 15 bases between them. For the CDR3, the DNA is TGTGCCAGTAGTACCCCCCGGTGGGGTGCTGGAAACACCATATATTTT. Translating gives CASSTPRWGAGNTIYF.

The chain couples TRBV27 to TRBJ1-1, with TRBD1 identical over 7 bases. CDR3 size: 15 residues. Looked up from germline, CDR1 is MNHEY and CDR2 is SMNVEV (reference sequence). The V and J ends lost 2 bases and 6 bases, in that order; junction bases with no gene match: 9. CDR3 DNA sequence: TGTGCCAGCAGTTTAGGAGGAGGGGGCTCTTCTGAAGCTTTCTTT. It yields the protein CASSLGGGGSSEAFF.

The CDR3 DNA is TGTGCCAGCAGCCCCAGGGACTTCCTCTACGAGCAGTACTTC. Translation gives CASSPRDFLYEQYF. The rearrangement uses TRBV6-6 and TRBJ2-7, with a possible D match to TRBD2 (6 bases). The CDR3 extends over 14 amino acids. Germline V gene sequence: CDR1 MNHNY, CDR2 SVGAGI (reference sequence). Trimming cost V 6 bases and J 3 bases, with 15 bases left between them.